Each of the 16 T cell receptor beta chains below was sequenced from the same sample in a study of hypomethylating agent response in myelodysplastic syndrome. Clones were read by immunoSEQ multiplex PCR, and TCRdb kept only the in-frame ones, dropping some. The sample lists approximately 4,500 clones; approximately 80% were seen once. The sample consisted of bone marrow, taken before or after starting hypomethylating agent treatment for myelodysplastic syndrome (not recorded which). The receptors originated from a human donor with myelodysplastic syndrome.

The rearrangement joins TRBV5-1 to TRBJ2-2; 16 bases are shared with TRBD2. This CDR3 is 18 amino acids long. The germline V gene encodes CDR1 SGHRS and CDR2 YFSETQ. V lost 0 bases to trimming and J lost 3 bases; unmatched junction nucleotides: 2. CDR3 bases: TGCGCCAGCAGCTTGGAGGGACTAGCGGGGGGGCACACCGGGGAGCTGTTTTTT. Translated, it gives CASSLEGLAGGHTGELFF.

The gene calls are TRBV29-1 and TRBJ2-5, with a possible D match to TRBD1 (7 bases). The last part of the DNA fits TRBJ2-7 better; the J call may be wrong. Germline V gene lookup returns CDR1 SQVTM and CDR2 ANQGSEA. The CDR3 consists of 14 residues. The CDR3 region is CSVEEGGQPYEQYF. The CDR3 nucleotides are TGCAGCGTTGAAGAGGGGGGACAGCCCTACGAGCAGTACTTC.

This chain connects TRBV29-1 to TRBJ2-5; D gene ambiguous. The V gene's germline CDR1 is SQVTM and CDR2 ANQGSEA. V was shortened by 0 bases and J by 0 bases, with 5 bases between the two germline ends. The CDR3 extends over 13 amino acids. The CDR3 sequence is CSVEDPYQETQYF. The CDR3 DNA is TGCAGCGTTGAAGATCCCTACCAAGAGACCCAGTACTTC. The variable domain in full, completed from reference TRBV29-1 and TRBJ2-5, reads SAVISQKPSRDICQRGTSLTIQCQVDSQVTMMFWYRQQPGQSLTLIATANQGSEATYESGFVIDKFPISRPNLTFSTLTVSNMSPEDSSIYLCSVEDPYQETQYFGPGTRLLVL.

This clone occurred once. The chain couples TRBV6-6 to TRBJ2-1, with D perhaps being TRBD1 or TRBD2 (5 bases each). Between the trimmed V and J ends, which lost 2 bases and 5 bases, there was a span of 13 bases. Germline V gives CDR1 MNHNY, CDR2 SVGAGI (reference sequence). The CDR3 sequence is 15 residues long. CDR3 protein: CASSYVYGTNNEQFF. Here the CDR3 DNA reads TGTGCCAGCAGTTACGTGTATGGGACCAACAATGAGCAGTTCTTC.

The chain uses TRBV25-1 and TRBJ2-2; 7 bases match TRBD1. Looked up from germline, CDR1 is MGHDK and CDR2 is SYGVNS. The CDR3 is 15 amino acids. Trimming removed 6 bases from V and 7 bases from J; junction bases left unmatched: 11. CDR3 coding DNA: TGTGCCAGCAGCCACTTCAGGGGGTCGGGCGGGGAGCTGTTTTTT. Translating gives CASSHFRGSGGELFF.

V usage is TRBV6-1 and J usage is TRBJ2-4; 7 nucleotides line up with TRBD1. Germline CDR1 and CDR2: MNHNS and SASEGT. CDR3 length: 14 residues. J gave up 16 bases and V 2 bases, and 14 bases lay outside the gene matches. CDR3 sequence reads: CASSESGVGGQDYF. CDR3 nucleotides: TGTGCCAGCAGTGAATCCGGGGTTGGAGGACAGGATTACTTC.

V gene TRBV5-1 combines with J gene TRBJ1-1; 7 bases match TRBD1. V lost 4 bases to trimming and J lost 2 bases; unmatched junction nucleotides: 8. CDR3 length equals 15 residues. Per the germline V gene, CDR1 is SGHRS and CDR2 is YFSETQ. The CDR3 loop reads CASSVSGTVNTEAFF. The CDR3 nucleotides read TGCGCCAGCAGCGTCTCCGGGACAGTCAACACTGAAGCTTTCTTT.

V gene TRBV18 combines with J gene TRBJ1-3; 7 bases line up with TRBD1. CDR3 length equals 15 residues. Germline CDR1 reads KGHSH; CDR2 reads LQKENI. Unmatched junction bases numbered 6, after V lost 5 bases and J lost 2 bases. Here the CDR3 reads CASSGTTGTGNTIYF. CDR3 in DNA: TGTGCCAGCTCAGGAACGACAGGGACTGGAAACACCATATATTTT.

The chain combines TRBV10-1 with TRBJ2-3; D call uncertain. This CDR3 region has 15 residues. The germline gives CDR1 WNHNN, CDR2 SYGVQD (reference sequence). Trimming left V 0 bases short and J 3 bases short, with 10 bases between. The CDR3 reads CASSESTHLTDTQYF. The CDR3 DNA reads TGCGCCAGCAGTGAGTCGACTCACCTTACAGATACGCAGTATTTT.

This chain uses TRBV5-4 with TRBJ2-1; D unresolved. V was shortened by 0 bases and J by 0 bases, with 7 bases between the two germline ends. This CDR3 has 15 residues. CDR1 is SGHNT, CDR2 YYREEE, per germline (reference sequence). The CDR3 protein is CASSLEQSSYNEQFF. The CDR3 DNA follows: TGTGCCAGCAGCTTGGAGCAGAGCTCCTACAATGAGCAGTTCTTC.

CDR3 nucleotides: TGTGCCACGGCGGAGCTCTCGACTGAAGCTTTCTTT. Protein: CATAELSTEAFF. This sequence joins TRBV28 and TRBJ1-1; unclear D gene. Trimming cost V 10 bases and J 5 bases, with 14 bases left between them. CDR1 and CDR2 from the germline V gene are MDHEN and SYDVKM. The CDR3 covers 12 residues.

The table lists this clone with a count of one. V is TRBV19 and J is TRBJ2-2, with TRBD2 as a possible D gene (5 bases). Trimming stripped 3 bases from V and 4 bases from J, with 12 bases between. Germline CDR1 and CDR2: LNHDA and SQIVND (reference sequence). This CDR3 spans 15 amino acids. As DNA, the CDR3 is TGTGCCAGTAGTATCGGCGGACTGTCCACCGGGGAGCTGTTTTTT. It codes for CASSIGGLSTGELFF.

The chain couples TRBV2 to TRBJ2-7; D call uncertain. Deletions cut 8 bases from V and 4 bases from J, with 12 bases between. The CDR3 totals 12 residues. Germline lookup yields CDR1 SNHLY and CDR2 FYNNEI. CDR3 sequence (DNA): TGTGCCAGCGCGCGAACCCGGTACGAGCAGTACTTC. Its protein product is CASARTRYEQYF. The entire variable domain, with the rest obtained from reference TRBV2 and TRBJ2-7, is as follows: EPEVTQTPSHQVTQMGQEVILRCVPISNHLYFYWYRQILGQKVEFLVSFYNNEISEKSEIFDDQFSVERPDGSNFTLKIRSTKLEDSAMYFCASARTRYEQYFGPGTRLTVT.

The rearrangement links TRBV28 to TRBJ1-6; D gene unclear. The CDR3 totals 16 residues. Trimming took 2 bases from V and 7 from J, leaving 15 bases between them. Germline V gives CDR1 MDHEN, CDR2 SYDVKM. CDR3 coding DNA: TGTGCCAGCAGTTTACAGTCCGTATCGGGGAATTCACCCCTCCACTTT. This gives the protein CASSLQSVSGNSPLHF.

The CDR3 region has the DNA TGCGCCAGCAGCTTGGTAGGTGGAGGCACCGGGGAGCTGTTTTTT. Translating it yields CASSLVGGGTGELFF. The chain carries TRBV5-1 and TRBJ2-2, with TRBD2 as a possible D gene (5 bases). V dropped 0 bases and J dropped 4 bases, with 10 bases sitting between them. This CDR3 comprises 15 residues. The germline V gene has CDR1 SGHRS and CDR2 YFSETQ.

The V call is TRBV27, the J call TRBJ1-1; weak D call: TRBD1 (5 bases). This CDR3 is 14 amino acids long. Germline values: CDR1 MNHEY, CDR2 SMNVEV (reference sequence). V was trimmed by 3 bases and J by 3 bases, leaving 11 bases between them. CDR3 region: CASSFSAGYTEAFF. The CDR3 bases are TGTGCCAGCAGTTTTTCTGCAGGGTACACTGAAGCTTTCTTT.